Listed below are T cell receptor beta chains from one sample, sequenced in a study of blood T cell repertoires in COVID-19. Measured with immunoSEQ multiplex PCR; TCRdb has only the in-frame clones, and not every one. Of 200,000 to 300,000 clones listed, approximately 90% are singletons. Sequencing was carried out using PBMCs or T cells enriched from blood (not recorded which). The receptors come from a woman in her 30s with acute COVID-19. Both conserved end residues are trimmed from each CDR3.

CDR3	length	V
ASSLGATGNTIY	12	TRBV5-4
ASSSRTGDNQPQH	13	TRBV23-1
ASRQDTNQPQH	11	TRBV7-2
SVRGPGTEAF	10	TRBV29-1
ATSRDSGSQPQH	12	TRBV15
ASSPLIGARGTDGNTIY	17	TRBV18
ASSLQGKNTEAF	12	TRBV5-8
ASSLPLPDYGYT	12	TRBV7-2
ASSSGGAYNEQF	12	TRBV7-6
SVAIQGEKLF	10	TRBV29-1
ASSQGWGGEDQPQH	14	TRBV4-3
ASSEQGGDEKLF	12	TRBV6-4
AWRRVPNTGELF	12	TRBV30
ASSEFTDRQETQY	13	TRBV3-1/TRBV3-2
ASSPGRGGRYNEQF	14	TRBV4-1
ASSHPGLGREKLF	13	TRBV6-2/TRBV6-3
ASSQVRTDSNQPQH	14	TRBV3-1/TRBV3-2
ASSLGTFSYEQY	12	TRBV11-2
ASSLNSGVTDTQY	13	TRBV7-2
ASSPRRGNTEAF	12	TRBV6-4
ASSLGGLSEQY	11	TRBV7-2
ASSRQQGLNQPQH	13	TRBV7-2
AISESGGSTMGYT	13	TRBV10-3
ASSLPLAGGPTYEQY	15	TRBV7-2
ASSQEGGGFNEKLF	14	TRBV4-3
ASSFPSEGQGTSPLH	15	TRBV7-8
ASSYSTESNEQF	12	TRBV6-5
ASRRVQGVAGGYT	13	TRBV10-2
ASSAWTGGTQY	11	TRBV7-2
ASGYGAAYEQY	11	TRBV7-9
AWGRGAGYEQY	11	TRBV30
ASGLSYPETGTTDTQY	16	TRBV12-5
ASSLVEGTDYGYT	13	TRBV7-8
ASSSHPEGTYNEQF	14	TRBV6-5
ASSQDWLAGYNEQF	14	TRBV4-1
ASSADRGLVSGNTIY	15	TRBV5-4
ASSHTGGVSRVLNTEAF	17	TRBV4-1
ASSRGTVDDGYT	12	TRBV6-5
ASRDRPRGNYGYT	13	TRBV5-1
ASSYRSPPGELF	12	TRBV27
ASSFRAGYNEQF	12	TRBV11-3
ASSYNSGSNNEQF	13	TRBV6-5
ASSQDRVVNTEAF	13	TRBV4-3
ASSPRQENTEAF	12	TRBV18
ASSLQQRETQY	11	TRBV10-2
ASRNTGNYGYT	11	TRBV4-2
ASSSRGAYAATYNEQF	16	TRBV19
ASGPGQGPYEQY	12	TRBV25-1
ASSLDRENEQY	11	TRBV10-2
ASSEEEDSMNTEAF	14	TRBV2
ASSESLRGEQY	11	TRBV6-1
ASSQQTGGYTEAF	13	TRBV27
ASSSSYRITGNTIY	14	TRBV6-2/TRBV6-3
ASSLRELYGYT	11	TRBV5-6
ASSFNSGGWGETQY	14	TRBV7-2
ASSFSRGGRF	10	TRBV5-6